Below, 24 T cell receptor beta chains from the same sample are listed, as sequenced in a study of cytomegalovirus exposure and HLA in healthy donors. PCR used 60 Vbeta primers and 13 Jbeta primers. Profiling relied on immunoSEQ multiplex PCR, and the TCRdb table lists in-frame clones only, not all of them. This table holds about 160,000 clones, around 84% found once. Sequences were obtained from PBMCs. The source of these receptors is a woman between 40 and 55 years old in good health and CMV-seronegative.

The gene calls are TRBV2 and TRBJ1-6; 7 nucleotides match TRBD1. V trimming: 6 bases; J trimming: 4 bases; junction bases outside the gene matches: 0. CDR1 and CDR2 (germline): SNHLY, FYNNEI. The CDR3 is 13 residues long. CDR3 protein: CASRDRYNSPLHF. In DNA, the CDR3 is TGTGCCAGCAGGGACAGGTATAATTCACCCCTCCACTTT.

The CDR3 bases are TGCGCCAGGAGGGGAGGCTCTAATGAAAAACTGTTTTTT. It codes for CARRGGSNEKLFF. The rearrangement uses TRBV5-1 and TRBJ1-4, with D possibly matching TRBD1 (5 bases). Germline V lookup: CDR1 SGHRS, CDR2 YFSETQ. The CDR3 length is 13 residues. The ends were cut back, 8 bases at V and 3 bases at J, with 11 bases in the middle. Variable domain in full (rest from reference TRBV5-1 and TRBJ1-4): KAGVTQTPRYLIKTRGQQVTLSCSPISGHRSVSWYQQTPGQGLQFLFEYFSETQRNKGNFPGRFSGRQFSNSRSEMNVSTLELGDSALYLCARRGGSNEKLFFGSGTQLSVL.

The V call is TRBV27, the J call TRBJ1-2, with a tentative D call TRBD1 (6 bases). The CDR3 has 15 amino acids. In germline, CDR1 is MNHEY, CDR2 SMNVEV (reference sequence). Trimming removed 6 bases from V and 6 bases from J, with 20 bases in between. This CDR3 reads CASSDTGPSEDGYTF. The CDR3 DNA is TGTGCCAGCAGCGACACAGGGCCTTCTGAGGATGGCTACACCTTC.

The J gene is TRBJ1-5, the V gene TRBV7-2; D is perhaps TRBD1 (6 bases). Germline loops: CDR1 SGHTA, CDR2 FQGNSA. This CDR3 region has 14 residues. With 5 bases removed from V and 7 bases from J, the gap between germline ends came to 15 bases. CDR3 sequence: CASSHNRAGQPQHF. The CDR3 DNA follows: TGTGCCAGCAGCCATAACAGGGCTGGGCAGCCCCAGCATTTT. Supplemented by reference TRBV7-2 and TRBJ1-5, the full variable domain reads GAGVSQSPSNKVTEKGKDVELRCDPISGHTALYWYRQSLGQGLEFLIYFQGNSAPDKSGLPSDRFSAERTGGSVSTLTIQRTQQEDSAVYLCASSHNRAGQPQHFGDGTRLSIL.

V and J are TRBV7-9 and TRBJ2-1, with TRBD1 matching 8 bases. CDR3 size: 15 residues. V lost 0 bases to trimming and J lost 16 bases; unmatched junction nucleotides: 14. Germline assignment: CDR1 SEHNR and CDR2 FQNEAQ (reference sequence). The CDR3 here is CASSLAGRTGFGIFF. The CDR3 nucleotides read TGTGCCAGCAGCTTAGCGGGGAGGACAGGGTTCGGTATTTTCTTC.

The CDR3 DNA reads TGTGCCAGCAGCTTCGAGGACAGGTATAGCAATCAGCCCCAGCATTTT. It specifies CASSFEDRYSNQPQHF. The chain uses TRBV7-7 and TRBJ1-5, with 7 positions matching TRBD1. Germline V gene lookup returns CDR1 SSHAT and CDR2 FNYEAQ (reference sequence). Germline trimming cut 3 bases from V and 0 bases from J; bases unmatched to any gene: 5. The CDR3 totals 16 residues.

The J gene is TRBJ2-1, the V gene TRBV18; 14 bases agree with TRBD2. J gave up 0 bases and V 3 bases, and 13 bases lay outside the gene matches. CDR3 length equals 21 residues. Germline loops: CDR1 KGHSH, CDR2 LQKENI. The chain's CDR3 is CASSPLTGTSGGKSSYNEQFF. Here the CDR3 DNA reads TGTGCCAGCTCACCCCTCACCGGGACTAGCGGGGGAAAGAGCTCCTACAATGAGCAGTTCTTC.

As concerns this clone: This sample also contains other DNA sequences that code for the same CDR3. In DNA, the CDR3 is TGTGCCAGCAGCTCGACAGGGGGCAGCACCGGGGAGCTGTTTTTT. It encodes CASSSTGGSTGELFF. The chain links TRBV7-9 to TRBJ2-2; TRBD1 matches 10 bases. The junction had 3 bases not matched to a gene; V was cut back by 4 bases and J by 4 bases. The CDR3 has 15 residues. The germline CDR1 and CDR2 sequences are SEHNR and FQNEAQ (reference sequence).

The chain has TRBV5-1 and TRBJ2-5; TRBD2 agrees at 14 bases. The germline gives CDR1 SGHRS, CDR2 YFSETQ. Germline trimming cut 5 bases from V and 5 bases from J; bases unmatched to any gene: 5. The CDR3 runs 15 residues. The CDR3 DNA reads as TGCGCCAGCAGTGCGACTAGCGGGGGGGCTGAGACCCAGTACTTC. It yields the protein CASSATSGGAETQYF.

The chain has TRBV5-8 and TRBJ2-5, with D possibly TRBD1 on 6 matching bases. The end of the DNA aligns better with TRBJ2-7, so the J call may be wrong. Germline V gene sequence: CDR1 SGHTS, CDR2 YDEGEE. The CDR3 sequence is 15 residues long. The CDR3 DNA is TGTGCCAGCGGCACACAGGGCTTTAGCTCCTACGAGCAGTACTTC. Its translation: CASGTQGFSSYEQYF.

Of note for this clone: Because it lacks the conserved phenylalanine or tryptophan at the end, this CDR3 is likely a read error. It is unclear where the CDR3 begins or ends on the DNA, so no DNA is shown, and the CDR3 is as TCRdb lists it. V is TRBV6-5 and J is TRBJ2-4; TRBD2 is taken as the D call from the table, unchecked against the DNA. Germline CDR1 reads MNHEY; CDR2 reads SVGAGI. The CDR3 comprises 12 residues, both ends counted. CDR3: CASSYSGGEFTV.

This rearrangement joins TRBV28 to TRBJ2-2; 13 nucleotides align to TRBD2. Trimming took 5 bases from V and 6 from J; bases not matched to a gene: 3. Germline V gene data show CDR1 as MDHEN and CDR2 as SYDVKM. The CDR3 sequence is 15 residues long. The CDR3 sequence is CASSMTSGGPGELFF. The CDR3, as DNA: TGTGCCAGCAGTATGACTAGCGGGGGGCCCGGGGAGCTGTTTTTT.

The chain couples TRBV5-1 to TRBJ1-6; tentatively, D is TRBD1 (6 bases). Germline V CDR1 and CDR2: SGHRS, YFSETQ. Deletions cut 0 bases from V and 8 bases from J, with 12 bases between. The CDR3 contains 15 residues. CDR3 in amino acids: CASSLGGGAYSPLHF. The CDR3 coding sequence is TGCGCCAGCAGCTTGGGTGGGGGGGCCTATTCACCCCTCCACTTT.

J is TRBJ1-5 and V is TRBV6-1; D is undetermined. Germline CDR1 MNHNS, CDR2 SASEGT. The ends were cut back, 4 bases at V and 5 bases at J, with 12 bases in the middle. The CDR3 runs 14 residues. DNA for the CDR3: TGTGCCAGCAGTGTTAACAGCGGAGATCAGCCCCAGCATTTT. It translates to CASSVNSGDQPQHF.

This chain connects TRBV7-3 to TRBJ2-3, with 14 bases that match TRBD2. The CDR3 sequence is 16 residues long. J lost 1 base, V lost 5 bases, and 2 bases had no gene match. CDR1 and CDR2 (germline): SGHTA, FQGTGA. The CDR3 protein is CASSPTSGGGTDTQYF. In DNA, the CDR3 is TGTGCCAGCAGCCCGACTAGCGGGGGGGGCACAGATACGCAGTATTTT.

There are a few counts of this clone. V usage is TRBV14 and J usage is TRBJ1-6; a possible D gene is TRBD1 (6 bases). The V end lost 1 base, the J end lost 5 bases, and 12 bases lay between the germline ends. This CDR3 comprises 16 residues. In germline, CDR1 is SGHDN, CDR2 FVKESK. The CDR3 nucleotides are TGTGCCAGCAGCCAAGCACCAGGGACACATAATTCACCCCTCCACTTT. This encodes CASSQAPGTHNSPLHF.

The gene calls are TRBV6-1 and TRBJ2-2; 7 bases line up with TRBD2. Losses at the gene ends were 5 bases for V and 4 bases for J; bases not matched to a gene: 7. CDR1 and CDR2 (germline): MNHNS, SASEGT. The CDR3 loop spans 15 amino acids. DNA of the CDR3: TGTGCCAGCAGTCCTAACCGGGAGGTCACCGGGGAGCTGTTTTTT. This encodes CASSPNREVTGELFF.

The rearrangement links TRBV5-1 to TRBJ1-1; D remains ambiguous. From germline, CDR1 is SGHRS and CDR2 YFSETQ. Trimming pared 5 bases from V and 5 bases from J, leaving 19 bases between. The CDR3 spans 15 residues. CDR3 nucleotides: TGCGCCAGCAGATCATACCCTCAGACGGGGACTGAAGCTTTCTTT. Translation: CASRSYPQTGTEAFF.

The V and J genes are TRBV5-1 and TRBJ1-1; D is undetermined. The length of the CDR3 is 14 residues. The germline CDR1 and CDR2 sequences are SGHRS and YFSETQ. V lost 4 bases, J lost 3 bases, and 13 bases lay in between. CDR3 residues: CASSRERDYTEAFF. CDR3 sequence (DNA): TGCGCCAGCAGCCGTGAGAGGGATTACACTGAAGCTTTCTTT.

This clone came up once. This chain connects TRBV28 to TRBJ1-4; 7 nucleotides agree with TRBD1. Germline CDR1 reads MDHEN; CDR2 reads SYDVKM. The trim removed 4 bases at V and 7 bases at J, leaving 9 bases unmatched. The CDR3 has 15 residues. The CDR3 nucleotides read TGTGCCAGCAGTTGGCCGAGGACAGGAGCTGAAAAACTGTTTTTT. Translating gives CASSWPRTGAEKLFF.

This sequence joins TRBV19 and TRBJ1-2; 7 bases align to TRBD1. CDR1 and CDR2 from the germline V gene are LNHDA and SQIVND (reference sequence). There are 15 residues in the CDR3. Unmatched junction bases numbered 16, after V lost 9 bases and J lost 6 bases. CDR3 sequence reads: CASSYRKTGRNGYTF. In DNA, the CDR3 is TGTGCCAGCTCATACCGTAAGACAGGGAGAAATGGCTACACCTTC.

The gene calls are TRBV29-1 and TRBJ2-5, with 13 bases identical to TRBD2. The J call may be mistaken, given a closer DNA end match to TRBJ2-7. CDR3 length: 13 residues. Germline V gene data show CDR1 as SQVTM and CDR2 as ANQGSEA. Written as DNA, the CDR3 is TGCAGCGTGGGACTAGCGGGGACCTACGAGCAGTACTTC. Translation gives CSVGLAGTYEQYF.

The chain carries TRBV6-1 and TRBJ1-5; the match to TRBD1 covers 7 bases. The V and J ends lost 5 bases and 5 bases, in that order; junction bases with no gene match: 6. Per the germline V gene, CDR1 is MNHNS and CDR2 is SASEGT. The CDR3 totals 14 residues. The CDR3, as DNA: TGTGCCAGCAGTAGGACAGGAGACCATCAGCCCCAGCATTTT. It specifies CASSRTGDHQPQHF.

This clone occurred a few times. This chain joins TRBV27 and TRBJ1-1, with D possibly matching TRBD1 (5 bases). CDR1 and CDR2 from the germline V gene are MNHEY and SMNVEV (reference sequence). Trimming took off 3 bases at V and 3 bases at J, with 14 bases between the two ends. This CDR3 contains 15 residues. The CDR3 spells CASSLRSGGDTEAFF. DNA for the CDR3: TGTGCCAGCAGTTTGCGTTCTGGGGGGGACACTGAAGCTTTCTTT.